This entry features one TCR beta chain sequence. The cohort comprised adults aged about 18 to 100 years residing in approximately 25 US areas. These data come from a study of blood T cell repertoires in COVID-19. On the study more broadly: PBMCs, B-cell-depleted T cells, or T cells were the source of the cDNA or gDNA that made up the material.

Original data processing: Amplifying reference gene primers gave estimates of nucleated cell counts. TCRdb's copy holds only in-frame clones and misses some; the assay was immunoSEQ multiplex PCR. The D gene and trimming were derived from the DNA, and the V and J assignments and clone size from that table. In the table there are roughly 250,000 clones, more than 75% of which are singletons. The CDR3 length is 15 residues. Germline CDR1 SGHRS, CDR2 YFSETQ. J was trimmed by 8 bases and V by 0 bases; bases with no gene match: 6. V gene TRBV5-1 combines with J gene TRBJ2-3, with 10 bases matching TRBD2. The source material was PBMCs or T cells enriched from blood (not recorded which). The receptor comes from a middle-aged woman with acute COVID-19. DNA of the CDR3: TGCGCCAGCAGCTTGGGAGGGACTAGCGCCGTTACGCAGTATTTT. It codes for CASSLGGTSAVTQYF.